Sequencing of this T cell receptor beta chain was carried out in a study of T cell clonotyping in hematopoietic cell transplantation. Overall study results and limits: Few recipient clonotypes overlapped donors; over 95% were de novo at given depth. Higher Inverse Simpson Index values in graft donor and pretransplant recipient predicted broader posttransplant TCR diversity.

A remark on this clone: What it recognizes is unknown.

CDR3 length: 15 residues. V was trimmed by 2 bases and J by 2 bases, leaving 12 bases between them. Per the germline V gene, CDR1 is MNHEY and CDR2 is SVGAGI. The data were produced by immunoSEQ multiplex PCR, yet TCRdb's version contains in-frame clones alone and is incomplete. Found here are over 15,000 clones, 70% to 80% of them singletons; the top ten hold around 17%. The time point is: recipient sample about 28 days before transplant, after cytoreduction. This specimen was peripheral blood mononuclear cells, taken before stem cell transplant. The clonotype originates from a man in his fifties or sixties with acute myeloid leukemia. Some clones in this sample may be carry-over from other donors' samples. J is TRBJ1-2 and V is TRBV6-5; no definite D call. CDR3 bases: TGTGCCAGCAGTTACGATCTGGGCAGCAACTATGGCTACACCTTC. It specifies CASSYDLGSNYGYTF.